Below, 14 T cell receptor beta chains from the same sample are listed, as sequenced in a study of cytomegalovirus exposure and HLA in healthy donors. A multiplex PCR was run with 60 Vbeta primers and 13 Jbeta primers. The method was immunoSEQ multiplex PCR; TCRdb's version includes in-frame clones alone and lacks a portion of them. The repertoire has around 150,000 clones, 75% to 80% of them found once; the top ten carry about 14%. Sequences were obtained from PBMCs. These receptors originate from a man aged 45 to 65 in good health and CMV-seropositive.

J is TRBJ1-1 and V is TRBV14; D remains ambiguous. This CDR3 has 14 amino acids. From germline, CDR1 is SGHDN and CDR2 FVKESK. V dropped 8 bases and J dropped 6 bases, with 19 bases sitting between them. CDR3 sequence reads: CASRPEGRVAEAFF. CDR3 nucleotides: TGTGCCAGCCGACCCGAGGGTAGGGTCGCTGAAGCTTTCTTT.

The chain carries TRBV5-6 and TRBJ1-2; 7 nucleotides line up with TRBD1. Trimming cost V 3 bases and J 7 bases; bases outside gene matches: 0. This CDR3 has 11 residues. From germline, CDR1 is SGHDT and CDR2 YYEEEE. The CDR3 sequence: CASSSGGGYTF. In nucleotides, the CDR3 is TGTGCCAGCAGCTCAGGGGGTGGCTACACCTTC.

The rearrangement links TRBV9 to TRBJ1-5; D is uncertain. From germline, CDR1 is SGDLS and CDR2 YYNGEE. V lost 0 bases to trimming and J lost 0 bases, with 4 bases between them. CDR3 length: 14 residues. CDR3 amino acids: CASSVGLSNQPQHF. Here the CDR3 DNA reads TGTGCCAGCAGCGTAGGACTTAGCAATCAGCCCCAGCATTTT.

The chain carries TRBV6-5 and TRBJ1-4; D is unresolved. The CDR3 length is 13 residues. CDR1 and CDR2 (germline): MNHEY, SVGAGI. Trimming took 2 bases from V and 8 from J, leaving 9 bases between them. The CDR3 DNA reads TGTGCCAGCAGTTACGAGGGCGGGGAAAAACTGTTTTTT. This sequence encodes CASSYEGGEKLFF.

The rearrangement uses TRBV7-9 and TRBJ2-7; 15 positions match TRBD2. The V segment lost 5 bases and the J segment 3 bases; nucleotides outside the gene matches: 11. In germline, CDR1 is SEHNR, CDR2 FQNEAQ (reference sequence). The CDR3 covers 18 residues. In nucleotides, the CDR3 is TGTGCCAGCAGCCCCTGGACTAGCGGGGGGGCCAATATCTACGAGCAGTACTTC. The encoded protein is CASSPWTSGGANIYEQYF.

The rearrangement uses TRBV2 and TRBJ2-7, with D perhaps matching TRBD2 (5 bases). Germline V lookup: CDR1 SNHLY, CDR2 FYNNEI. V shed 1 base and J shed 0 bases, with 7 bases lying between them. The CDR3 extends over 14 amino acids. CDR3 sequence reads: CASSEEGSSYEQYV. The DNA of the CDR3 is TGTGCCAGCAGTGAAGAAGGGAGCTCCTACGAGCAGTACGTC.

This clone has a handful of counts. The V gene is TRBV28, the J gene TRBJ2-7, with D tentatively TRBD1 (6 bases). The CDR3 is 16 residues long. Per germline, CDR1 MDHEN and CDR2 SYDVKM. V was pared by 4 bases and J by 0 bases, with 16 bases between. This CDR3 is CASSSPDRIHSYEQYF. The CDR3 DNA is TGTGCCAGCAGTTCCCCGGACAGAATACACTCCTACGAGCAGTACTTC. Drawing the rest from reference TRBV28 and TRBJ2-7, the complete variable domain is DVKVTQSSRYLVKRTGEKVFLECVQDMDHENMFWYRQDPGLGLRLIYFSYDVKMKEKGDIPEGYSVSREKKERFSLILESASTNQTSMYLCASSSPDRIHSYEQYFGPGTRLTVT.

The chain employs TRBV28 and TRBJ1-2, with 9 bases identical to TRBD1. Trimming at V came to 7 bases and at J to 7 bases, leaving 10 bases not matched to a gene. Germline assignment: CDR1 MDHEN and CDR2 SYDVKM. The CDR3 spans 14 residues. The CDR3 DNA reads as TGTGCCAGCACCGCAATACAGGGGGCATCTGGCTACACCTTC. This encodes CASTAIQGASGYTF.

The chain combines TRBV7-7 with TRBJ2-5, with a tentative D call TRBD2 (5 bases). The V gene's germline CDR1 is SSHAT and CDR2 FNYEAQ (reference sequence). This CDR3 contains 15 residues. V was clipped by 5 bases and J by 5 bases, with 18 bases between them. CDR3 sequence: CASSPPGRSVETQYF. The CDR3 DNA reads TGTGCCAGCAGCCCCCCGGGAAGGTCTGTCGAGACCCAGTACTTC.

A few counts support this clone. This chain uses TRBV5-5 with TRBJ1-5, with 11 bases that match TRBD1. The germline CDR1 and CDR2 sequences are SGHKS and YYEKEE (reference sequence). The CDR3 loop spans 18 amino acids. Trimming cost V 4 bases and J 4 bases; bases outside gene matches: 13. Here the CDR3 reads CASSLHRTGGSRNQPQHF. Here the CDR3 DNA reads TGTGCCAGCAGCCTGCACCGGACAGGGGGCTCAAGAAATCAGCCCCAGCATTTT.

The rearrangement joins TRBV5-6 to TRBJ1-1, with 10 bases identical to TRBD1. The CDR3 sequence is 14 residues long. J lost 6 bases, V lost 4 bases, and 6 bases had no gene match. The germline gives CDR1 SGHDT, CDR2 YYEEEE. The CDR3 sequence: CASSTGTGAAEAFF. The CDR3 DNA follows: TGTGCCAGCAGCACAGGGACAGGGGCGGCTGAAGCTTTCTTT.

V and J are TRBV7-9 and TRBJ1-1, with a possible D match to TRBD1 (5 bases). Looked up from germline, CDR1 is SEHNR and CDR2 is FQNEAQ (reference sequence). The CDR3 extends over 14 amino acids. With 5 bases removed from V and 6 bases from J, the gap between germline ends came to 16 bases. The CDR3 protein is CASSKTDSIAEAFF. In nucleotides, the CDR3 is TGTGCCAGCAGCAAGACAGACAGTATTGCTGAAGCTTTCTTT.

This chain connects TRBV6-5 to TRBJ1-4; D possibly corresponds to TRBD1 (6 bases). The germline V and J ends were trimmed by 5 bases and 4 bases, with 14 bases remaining between them. The CDR3 runs 15 residues. Germline assignment: CDR1 MNHEY and CDR2 SVGAGI. CDR3 sequence: CASSNTGLHNEKLFF. The CDR3 DNA reads TGTGCCAGCAGTAATACAGGGTTACATAATGAAAAACTGTTTTTT.

V gene TRBV5-1 combines with J gene TRBJ2-6; D is unclear. V lost 5 bases and J 0 bases, leaving 9 bases between the germline ends. Germline CDR1 and CDR2: SGHRS and YFSETQ. The CDR3 runs 15 residues. The CDR3 nucleotides read TGCGCCAGCAGTTTAGACACCTCTGGGGCCAACGTCCTGACTTTC. Translating gives CASSLDTSGANVLTF.